Below, 7 T cell receptor beta chains from the same sample are listed, as sequenced in a study of radiotherapy plus CTLA-4 blockade in lung cancer. Generated by immunoSEQ multiplex PCR, the TCRdb table keeps only in-frame clones and is missing some. This table has more than 75,000 clones, about two thirds appearing once. Material: peripheral blood, obtained from a patient treated with radiotherapy plus ipilimumab. Receptor source: a human donor with non-small cell lung cancer that progressed on radiotherapy plus ipilimumab.

The chain couples TRBV28 to TRBJ1-1; tentatively, D is TRBD1 (5 bases). Trimming cost V 6 bases and J 10 bases, with 15 bases left between them. The CDR3 totals 12 residues. CDR1 is MDHEN and CDR2 is SYDVKM in the germline V gene. The CDR3 spells CASRGGGDLAFF. The CDR3 bases are TGTGCCAGCAGGGGCGGGGGGGACCTAGCTTTCTTT.

The table lists this clone with a few counts. For the CDR3, the DNA is TGCGCCAGCAGCACCGGGACACACGACGGAAACACCATATATTTT. This gives the protein CASSTGTHDGNTIYF. This chain connects TRBV5-1 to TRBJ1-3, with D tentatively TRBD1 (6 bases). The CDR3 length is 15 residues. Germline assignment: CDR1 SGHRS and CDR2 YFSETQ. V lost 4 bases and J 4 bases, leaving 15 bases between the germline ends. Full variable domain (remainder filled in from reference TRBV5-1 and TRBJ1-3): KAGVTQTPRYLIKTRGQQVTLSCSPISGHRSVSWYQQTPGQGLQFLFEYFSETQRNKGNFPGRFSGRQFSNSRSEMNVSTLELGDSALYLCASSTGTHDGNTIYFGEGSWLTVV.

The gene calls are TRBV15 and TRBJ1-4, with 9 nucleotides matching TRBD1. Germline assignment: CDR1 LNHNV and CDR2 YYDKDF (reference sequence). The CDR3 spans 17 residues. J was trimmed by 2 bases and V by 1 base; bases with no gene match: 5. Here the CDR3 reads CATSRGLDRGTNEKLFF. The CDR3 DNA follows: TGTGCCACCAGCAGAGGTCTCGACAGGGGGACTAATGAAAAACTGTTTTTT.

V is TRBV6-1 and J is TRBJ1-5; D is unclear. Germline CDR1 and CDR2: MNHNS and SASEGT. The CDR3 loop spans 13 amino acids. V lost 9 bases and J 2 bases, leaving 11 bases between the germline ends. DNA of the CDR3: TGTGCCAGTACACCCTGGGGCAATCAGCCCCAGCATTTT. Its protein product is CASTPWGNQPQHF.

The chain joins TRBV28 to TRBJ2-7; either TRBD1 or TRBD2 may fit D (7 bases each). Germline CDR1 is MDHEN and CDR2 is SYDVKM. Trimming left V 10 bases short and J 3 bases short, with 19 bases between. CDR3 size: 14 residues. In nucleotides, the CDR3 is TGTGCCATCGAGGAGGGAGGGGGCCGCTACGAGCAGTACTTC. Encoded protein: CAIEEGGGRYEQYF.

The rearrangement links TRBV19 to TRBJ2-4; tentative D call: TRBD2 (6 bases). The V end lost 0 bases, the J end lost 0 bases, and 9 bases lay between the germline ends. The CDR3 has 16 residues. Germline V gives CDR1 LNHDA, CDR2 SQIVND (reference sequence). CDR3 nucleotides: TGTGCCAGTAGTATAGATACCGGGGGAGCCAAAAACATTCAGTACTTC. Its protein product is CASSIDTGGAKNIQYF.

This chain links TRBV7-2 with TRBJ1-1, with D tentatively TRBD1 (5 bases). V shed 1 base and J shed 5 bases, with 11 bases lying between them. Germline V gene sequence: CDR1 SGHTA, CDR2 FQGNSA. The CDR3 sequence is 14 residues long. The CDR3 bases are TGTGCCAGCAGCTTAGGGGGGAGCAAGACTGAAGCTTTCTTT. Protein product: CASSLGGSKTEAFF.